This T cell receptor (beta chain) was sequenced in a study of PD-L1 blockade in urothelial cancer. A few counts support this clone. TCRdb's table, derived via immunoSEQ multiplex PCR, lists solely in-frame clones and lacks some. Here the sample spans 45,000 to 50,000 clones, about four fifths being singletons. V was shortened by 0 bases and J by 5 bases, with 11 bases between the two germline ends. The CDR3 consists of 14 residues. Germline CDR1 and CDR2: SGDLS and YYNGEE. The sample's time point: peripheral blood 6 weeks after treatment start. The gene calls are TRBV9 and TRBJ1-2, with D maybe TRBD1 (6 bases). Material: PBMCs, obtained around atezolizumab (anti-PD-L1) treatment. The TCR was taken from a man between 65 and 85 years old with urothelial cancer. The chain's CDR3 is CASSVDDRGYGYTF. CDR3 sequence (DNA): TGTGCCAGCAGCGTAGACGATAGGGGGTATGGCTACACCTTC. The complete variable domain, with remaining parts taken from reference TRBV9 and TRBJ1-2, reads DSGVTQTPKHLITATGQRVTLRCSPRSGDLSVYWYQQSLDQGLQFLIQYYNGEERAKGNILERFSAQQFPDLHSELNLSSLELGDSALYFCASSVDDRGYGYTFGSGTRLTVV.